This TCR beta chain was identified in a study of shared clonotypes between healthy human individuals. Several immunoSEQ plates held equal portions of the genomic DNA taken from each subset. Clones were read by immunoSEQ multiplex PCR, and TCRdb kept only the in-frame ones, dropping some. Of approximately 2.5 million clones in the sample, more than 90% were seen once. Germline V gives CDR1 SEHNR, CDR2 FQNEAQ (reference sequence). This CDR3 region has 13 residues. V lost 5 bases, J lost 4 bases, and 9 bases lay in between. This sequence originates from a man aged 18 to 35 in good health. The chain recombines TRBV7-9 with TRBJ1-3; the D is unclear. The source material was naive CD4+ T cells sorted from blood. The subset denotes: CD45RA+ positively selected. Here the CDR3 reads CASSANQGNTIYF. The CDR3, as DNA: TGTGCCAGCAGCGCAAATCAGGGAAACACCATATATTTT.